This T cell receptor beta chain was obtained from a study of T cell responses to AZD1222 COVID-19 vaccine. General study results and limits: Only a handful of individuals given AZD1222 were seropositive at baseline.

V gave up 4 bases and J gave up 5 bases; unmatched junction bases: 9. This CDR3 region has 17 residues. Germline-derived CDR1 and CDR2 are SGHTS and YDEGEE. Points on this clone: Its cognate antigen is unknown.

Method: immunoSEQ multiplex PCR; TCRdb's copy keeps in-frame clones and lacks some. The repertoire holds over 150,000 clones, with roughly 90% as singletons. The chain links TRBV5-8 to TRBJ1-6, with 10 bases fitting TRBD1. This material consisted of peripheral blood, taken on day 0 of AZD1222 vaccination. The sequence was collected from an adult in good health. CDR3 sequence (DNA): TGTGCCAGCAGCCGGCTCGTCGGGACAGGGGATAATTCACCCCTCCACTTT. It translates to CASSRLVGTGDNSPLHF. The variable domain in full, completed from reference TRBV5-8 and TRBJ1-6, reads EAGVTQSPTHLIKTRGQQATLRCSPISGHTSVYWYQQALGLGLQFLLWYDEGEERNRGNFPPRFSGRQFPNYSSELNVNALELEDSALYLCASSRLVGTGDNSPLHFGNGTRLTVT.